Described below is a single T cell receptor beta chain sequence and its context. The trim removed 7 bases at V and 6 bases at J, leaving 4 bases unmatched. The CDR3 is made up of 14 amino acids. Germline V lookup: CDR1 SNHLY, CDR2 FYNNEI. This entry belongs to a study of control samples from healthy donors and cancer patients. Assay: immunoSEQ multiplex PCR; the TCRdb copy retains only in-frame clones and omits some. The data hold about 170,000 clones, with 91% observed a single time. The source is a woman aged 25 to 39 in good health. The rearrangement joins TRBV2 to TRBJ1-6, with 9 bases fitting TRBD1. The sequencing sample was made of blood. The CDR3 loop reads CASNYRGPNSPLHF. As DNA, the CDR3 is TGTGCCAGCAACTACAGGGGGCCTAATTCACCCCTCCACTTT.